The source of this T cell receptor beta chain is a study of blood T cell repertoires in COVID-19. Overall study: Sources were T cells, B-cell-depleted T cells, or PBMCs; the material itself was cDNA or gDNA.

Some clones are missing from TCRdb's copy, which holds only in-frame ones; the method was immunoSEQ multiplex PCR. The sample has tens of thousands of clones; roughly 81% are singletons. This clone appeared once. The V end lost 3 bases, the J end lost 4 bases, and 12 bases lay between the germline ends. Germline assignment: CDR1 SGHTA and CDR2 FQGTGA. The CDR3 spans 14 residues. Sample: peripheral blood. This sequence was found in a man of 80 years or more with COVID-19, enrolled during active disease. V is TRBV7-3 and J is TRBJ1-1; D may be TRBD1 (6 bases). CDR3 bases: TGTGCCAGCAGCTTGAAGGGAGGGGGCACTGAAGCTTTCTTT. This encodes CASSLKGGGTEAFF.